The entry below gives a single T cell receptor (beta chain) sequence along with its context. Sequenced by immunoSEQ multiplex PCR; TCRdb stores in-frame clones only, minus some. This table has roughly 100,000 clones, roughly 80% appearing once. This specimen belongs to a study of blood T cell repertoires in COVID-19. The CDR3 contains 14 residues. Germline CDR1 SGHDT, CDR2 YYEEEE. With 1 base clipped from V and 2 bases from J, the junction kept 2 bases outside the gene matches. The rearrangement uses TRBV5-6 and TRBJ2-7, with 8 nucleotides matching TRBD1. This TCR was sampled from an elderly woman with acute or convalescent COVID-19. The specimen sequenced was peripheral blood. CDR3 nucleotide sequence: TGTGCCAGCAGCTTGACAGGGGGTACCTACGAGCAGTACGTC. Translated, it gives CASSLTGGTYEQYV.